Presented here are 30 T cell receptor beta chains from one specimen sequenced in a study of T cell repertoires in cytomegalovirus infection. Via MiXCR, TCRdb re-called the reads, giving one row per CDR3 protein. The sample has approximately 250,000 distinct CDR3 sequences; 22% are singletons. Sequencing was done on a sample of CD8+ T cells from PBMCs. The origin of the receptors is a human donor in good health (CMV status not recorded). Some clones in this sample may be carry-over from other donors' samples.

The rearrangement links TRBV20-1 to TRBJ2-1, with D tentatively TRBD1 (6 bases). The CDR3 extends over 12 amino acids. The V and J ends lost 6 bases and 8 bases respectively, with 14 bases between them. Germline CDR1 is DFQATT and CDR2 is SNEGSKA (reference sequence). CDR3 nucleotide sequence: TGCAGTGCAACGGACTCAGGGGATGAGCAGTTCTTC. It codes for CSATDSGDEQFF.

This clonotype occurred a few times. The rearrangement joins TRBV7-2 to TRBJ2-5; perhaps TRBD1 as D (5 bases). V was shortened by 5 bases and J by 5 bases, with 12 bases between the two germline ends. The CDR3 contains 13 residues. Germline CDR1 and CDR2: SGHTA and FQGNSA. The CDR3 DNA is TGTGCCAGCAGCCAACAGGTCTGGGAGACCCAGTACTTC. It specifies CASSQQVWETQYF. Variable domain in full (rest from reference TRBV7-2 and TRBJ2-5): GAGVSQSPSNKVTEKGKDVELRCDPISGHTALYWYRQSLGQGLEFLIYFQGNSAPDKSGLPSDRFSAERTGGSVSTLTIQRTQQEDSAVYLCASSQQVWETQYFGPGTRLLVL.

The chain recombines TRBV4-1 with TRBJ1-2; D unresolved. V dropped 4 bases and J dropped 6 bases, with 9 bases sitting between them. The CDR3 consists of 12 residues. Germline V gives CDR1 MGHRA, CDR2 YSYEKL. The CDR3 bases are TGCGCCAGCAGCCGGGCCGAGGATGGCTACACCTTC. Its protein product is CASSRAEDGYTF.

This clonotype was found many times. The chain joins TRBV7-8 to TRBJ2-1, with 7 bases lining up with TRBD1. There are 15 residues in the CDR3. The germline V gene has CDR1 SGHVS and CDR2 FQNEAQ. J lost 4 bases, V lost 5 bases, and 8 bases had no gene match. CDR3 amino acids: CASSLHRGPYNEQFF. CDR3 in DNA: TGTGCCAGCAGCCTCCACAGGGGACCATACAATGAGCAGTTCTTC.

This clonotype showed up many times. The rearrangement joins TRBV7-9 to TRBJ1-6; D unclear. Germline CDR1 reads SEHNR; CDR2 reads FQNEAQ (reference sequence). Trimming took 5 bases from V and 7 from J, leaving 6 bases between them. The CDR3 covers 12 residues. The CDR3 loop reads CASSTQNSPLHF. The CDR3 DNA reads TGTGCCAGCAGCACCCAGAATTCACCCCTCCACTTT.

This clonotype was detected many times. This chain links TRBV6-5 with TRBJ1-1; D gene uncertain. The CDR3 loop spans 14 amino acids. Germline loops: CDR1 MNHEY, CDR2 SVGAGI. With 0 bases removed from V and 4 bases from J, the gap between germline ends came to 9 bases. The CDR3 loop reads CASSYSGFGTEAFF. The CDR3 DNA is TGTGCCAGCAGTTACTCGGGGTTTGGCACTGAAGCTTTCTTT.

This clonotype showed up many times. This chain links TRBV7-9 with TRBJ2-7; D is uncertain. This CDR3 is built from 14 residues. Looked up from germline, CDR1 is SEHNR and CDR2 is FQNEAQ (reference sequence). V lost 3 bases to trimming and J lost 5 bases, with 14 bases between them. This CDR3 is CASSFLTGGDEQYF. The DNA of the CDR3 is TGTGCCAGCAGCTTTCTGACGGGTGGGGACGAGCAGTACTTC.

This clonotype was found a few times. The rearrangement links TRBV29-1 to TRBJ1-1; D unresolved. V lost 6 bases and J 0 bases, leaving 14 bases between the germline ends. The CDR3 spans 14 residues. Per germline, CDR1 SQVTM and CDR2 ANQGSEA. The CDR3, as DNA: TGCAGCGTCCTCTACAGCTACATGAACACTGAAGCTTTCTTT. Translated: CSVLYSYMNTEAFF.

This clonotype was seen only a few times. The chain has TRBV20-1 and TRBJ2-5; D is possibly TRBD1 (6 bases). The CDR3 runs to 11 residues. Trimming pared 5 bases from V and 3 bases from J, leaving 7 bases between. In germline, CDR1 is DFQATT, CDR2 SNEGSKA (reference sequence). The CDR3 nucleotides are TGCAGTGCTTCAGGGGAAGAGACCCAGTACTTC. This encodes CSASGEETQYF.

This clonotype was seen a handful of times. The V call is TRBV14, the J call TRBJ2-7, with D perhaps matching TRBD2 (6 bases). V shed 0 bases and J shed 1 base, with 13 bases lying between them. The germline CDR1 and CDR2 sequences are SGHDN and FVKESK. This CDR3 is 16 amino acids long. CDR3 DNA: TGTGCCAGCAGCCAAGAGCAGGGAGGATGGTCCTACGAGCAGTACTTC. The encoded protein is CASSQEQGGWSYEQYF.

In this sample, this clonotype turned up many times. The chain recombines TRBV7-9 with TRBJ2-2; D could derive from TRBD1 or TRBD2 (5 bases each). Germline V CDR1 and CDR2: SEHNR, FQNEAQ (reference sequence). The CDR3 is 15 residues long. V was pared by 5 bases and J by 2 bases, with 12 bases between. The DNA for the CDR3 is TGTGCCAGCAGCCCCGCCGGGACCAACACCGGGGAGCTGTTTTTT. Translation gives CASSPAGTNTGELFF.

With respect to this clonotype: A much larger clone differs by one base, so this may be a read error. This chain uses TRBV28 with TRBJ1-6; D not certain. Germline V gene data show CDR1 as MDHEN and CDR2 as SYDVKM. The CDR3 contains 12 residues. V gave up 2 bases and J gave up 7 bases, with 3 bases separating them. The CDR3 sequence: CASSLRNSPLHF. The CDR3 DNA follows: TGTGCCAGCAGTTTACGGAATTCACCCCTCCACTTT.

V usage is TRBV29-1 and J usage is TRBJ2-7; 7 bases map to TRBD1. The germline gives CDR1 SQVTM, CDR2 ANQGSEA. CDR3 size: 13 residues. Losses at the gene ends were 2 bases for V and 2 bases for J; bases not matched to a gene: 3. CDR3 in DNA: TGCAGCGTTGAACGACAGGGAACCTACGAGCAGTACTTC. Translating gives CSVERQGTYEQYF.

V gene TRBV2 combines with J gene TRBJ2-7; D gene ambiguous. Germline loops: CDR1 SNHLY, CDR2 FYNNEI. V gave up 3 bases and J gave up 3 bases, with 6 bases separating them. The CDR3 loop spans 12 amino acids. Written as DNA, the CDR3 is TGTGCCAGCAGTGACAAGTACTACGAGCAGTACTTC. It yields the protein CASSDKYYEQYF.

The gene calls are TRBV9 and TRBJ2-1, with 10 nucleotides matching TRBD2. With V trimmed by 4 bases and J by 6 bases, 7 bases remained unmatched. CDR3 length: 15 residues. Germline V CDR1 and CDR2: SGDLS, YYNGEE. This CDR3 is CASSISGGASNEQFF. DNA of the CDR3: TGTGCCAGCAGCATCAGCGGGGGGGCCTCCAATGAGCAGTTCTTC.

This clonotype was seen many times. This sequence joins TRBV7-2 and TRBJ2-2; D is possibly TRBD1 (6 bases). V was clipped by 5 bases and J by 4 bases, with 14 bases between them. Per the germline V gene, CDR1 is SGHTA and CDR2 is FQGNSA. This CDR3 comprises 15 residues. The CDR3 reads CASSATGSLTGELFF. The CDR3 DNA is TGTGCCAGCAGCGCCACAGGGAGCCTCACCGGGGAGCTGTTTTTT.

This clonotype was observed at least ten times. The rearrangement joins TRBV7-9 to TRBJ2-7; the match to TRBD1 covers 11 bases. Germline CDR1 reads SEHNR; CDR2 reads FQNEAQ (reference sequence). After removal of 5 bases from V and 2 bases from J, the junction contained 5 bases not matched to a gene. The CDR3 loop spans 15 amino acids. The chain's CDR3 is CASSAGQGATYEQYF. The CDR3 DNA follows: TGTGCCAGCAGCGCCGGACAGGGGGCGACCTACGAGCAGTACTTC.

This clonotype appeared a few times. The chain carries TRBV5-1 and TRBJ2-1, with D possibly being TRBD2 (5 bases). This CDR3 spans 12 amino acids. Germline loops: CDR1 SGHRS, CDR2 YFSETQ. Between the trimmed V and J ends, which lost 4 bases and 6 bases, there was a span of 8 bases. The CDR3 sequence is CASSDTSNEQFF. In DNA, the CDR3 is TGCGCCAGCAGCGATACTAGCAATGAGCAGTTCTTC.

This clonotype was recorded many times. CDR3 protein: CASSPDRAYGYTF. CDR3 DNA sequence: TGTGCCAGCAGCCCCGACAGGGCTTATGGCTACACCTTC. The V call is TRBV28, the J call TRBJ1-2; TRBD1 agrees at 7 bases. CDR1 and CDR2 from the germline V gene are MDHEN and SYDVKM. Losses at the gene ends were 6 bases for V and 5 bases for J; bases not matched to a gene: 6. There are 13 residues in the CDR3.

Only a few counts were recorded for this clonotype. This sequence joins TRBV7-3 and TRBJ1-5; 8 bases agree with TRBD1. The trim removed 5 bases at V and 7 bases at J, leaving 4 bases unmatched. Per germline, CDR1 SGHTA and CDR2 FQGTGA. The CDR3 contains 13 residues. The chain's CDR3 is CASSPTGAQPQHF. Here the CDR3 DNA reads TGTGCCAGCAGCCCGACAGGGGCGCAGCCCCAGCATTTT. Full variable domain (remainder filled in from reference TRBV7-3 and TRBJ1-5): GAGVSQTPSNKVTEKGKYVELRCDPISGHTALYWYRQSLGQGPEFLIYFQGTGAADDSGLPNDRFFAVRPEGSVSTLKIQRTERGDSAVYLCASSPTGAQPQHFGDGTRLSIL.

The chain carries TRBV2 and TRBJ2-3; the D gene is possibly TRBD2 (6 bases). Germline V gene sequence: CDR1 SNHLY, CDR2 FYNNEI. The CDR3 is made up of 15 amino acids. With 4 bases removed from V and 1 base from J, the gap between germline ends came to 12 bases. In nucleotides, the CDR3 is TGTGCCAGCAGTGCGGGGGTTCCTGGCACAGATACGCAGTATTTT. Protein product: CASSAGVPGTDTQYF.

This clonotype has a count of ten or more. The rearrangement uses TRBV7-8 and TRBJ2-7, with 10 bases matching TRBD2. This CDR3 has 17 amino acids. Germline V lookup: CDR1 SGHVS, CDR2 FQNEAQ. The trim removed 5 bases at V and 6 bases at J, leaving 16 bases unmatched. CDR3 in amino acids: CASSRPVSGGPSGEQYF. DNA for the CDR3: TGTGCCAGCAGCAGGCCTGTTAGCGGGGGGCCGAGTGGCGAGCAGTACTTC.

J is TRBJ2-7 and V is TRBV2; D unresolved. With 2 bases removed from V and 2 bases from J, the gap between germline ends came to 7 bases. CDR3 length equals 13 residues. CDR1 is SNHLY and CDR2 is FYNNEI in the germline V gene. CDR3: CASSETPPYEQYF. The CDR3 DNA is TGTGCCAGCAGTGAAACCCCCCCCTACGAGCAGTACTTC.

The chain has TRBV2 and TRBJ2-7; D is ambiguous. Trimming removed 6 bases at V and 4 bases at J, with 19 bases between. The CDR3 consists of 15 residues. Germline CDR1 reads SNHLY; CDR2 reads FYNNEI. In DNA, the CDR3 is TGTGCCAGCAGGGATGACACCAACCTCCGTTACGAGCAGTACTTC. It translates to CASRDDTNLRYEQYF.

This clonotype was counted only a few times. This chain connects TRBV7-9 to TRBJ2-2, with D possibly matching TRBD1 (5 bases). Trimming shortened V by 10 bases and J by 1 base, and 16 bases separated the two germline ends. In germline, CDR1 is SEHNR, CDR2 FQNEAQ (reference sequence). The CDR3 is 15 amino acids. In DNA form, the CDR3 reads TGTGCCACCGACGCTGGGGCGAGGAACACCGGGGAGCTGTTTTTT. Translated, it gives CATDAGARNTGELFF.

The rearrangement links TRBV19 to TRBJ1-1, with 7 bases that match TRBD1. Trimming removed 8 bases from V and 3 bases from J; junction bases left unmatched: 9. This CDR3 contains 14 residues. Germline-derived CDR1 and CDR2 are LNHDA and SQIVND (reference sequence). The CDR3 DNA follows: TGTGCCAGTGGAGCACAGGGGTCATACACTGAAGCTTTCTTT. Amino acid sequence: CASGAQGSYTEAFF. The variable domain in full, with the rest retrieved from reference TRBV19 and TRBJ1-1, is DGGITQSPKYLFRKEGQNVTLSCEQNLNHDAMYWYRQDPGQGLRLIYYSQIVNDFQKGDIAEGYSVSREKKESFPLTVTSAQKNPTAFYLCASGAQGSYTEAFFGQGTRLTVV.

The chain is built from TRBV20-1 and TRBJ2-1, with a weak D call TRBD2 (5 bases). From germline, CDR1 is DFQATT and CDR2 SNEGSKA (reference sequence). Deletions cut 1 base from V and 9 bases from J, with 28 bases between. The CDR3 consists of 18 residues. The CDR3 nucleotides read TGCAGTGCTAGAGCCCCCGACGCCAAAGCGCGGGCGGATGTTGAGCAGTTCTTC. This encodes CSARAPDAKARADVEQFF.

The J gene is TRBJ2-7, the V gene TRBV4-2; D possibly corresponds to TRBD2 (5 bases). CDR1 and CDR2 (germline): LGHNA, YNFKEQ. CDR3 length: 14 residues. Trimming removed 2 bases at V and 6 bases at J, with 14 bases between. CDR3 sequence reads: CASSQTVAGGEQYF. The CDR3 DNA is TGTGCCAGCAGCCAAACAGTGGCCGGAGGCGAGCAGTACTTC.

This chain joins TRBV20-1 and TRBJ1-5; D is possibly TRBD1 (5 bases). Trimming stripped 5 bases from V and 3 bases from J, with 5 bases between. The CDR3 sequence is 11 residues long. CDR1 is DFQATT and CDR2 is SNEGSKA in the germline V gene (reference sequence). The CDR3 DNA sequence: TGCAGTGCTGGGACCAATCAGCCCCAGCATTTT. It is translated as CSAGTNQPQHF.

This clonotype was seen only a few times. This chain joins TRBV7-6 and TRBJ2-2, with TRBD1 matching 7 bases. The CDR3 consists of 15 residues. CDR1 and CDR2 from the germline V gene are SGHVS and FNYEAQ. Trimming at V came to 4 bases and at J to 4 bases, leaving 6 bases not matched to a gene. CDR3 coding DNA: TGTGCCAGCAGCTCCGGACAGGTCTTCACCGGGGAGCTGTTTTTT. Encoded protein: CASSSGQVFTGELFF. The full variable domain, its missing parts supplied by reference TRBV7-6 and TRBJ2-2, is GAGVSQSPRYKVTKRGQDVALRCDPISGHVSLYWYRQALGQGPEFLTYFNYEAQQDKSGLPNDRFSAERPEGSISTLTIQRTEQRDSAMYRCASSSGQVFTGELFFGEGSRLTVL.